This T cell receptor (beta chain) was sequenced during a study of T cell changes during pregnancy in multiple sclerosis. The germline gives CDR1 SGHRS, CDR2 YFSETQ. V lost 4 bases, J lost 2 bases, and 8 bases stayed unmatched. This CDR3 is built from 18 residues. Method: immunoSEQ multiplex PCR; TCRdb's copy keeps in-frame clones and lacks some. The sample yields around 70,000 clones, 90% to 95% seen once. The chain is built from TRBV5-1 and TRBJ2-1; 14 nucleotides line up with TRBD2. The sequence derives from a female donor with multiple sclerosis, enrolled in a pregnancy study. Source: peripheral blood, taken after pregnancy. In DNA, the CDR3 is TGCGCCAGCAGCCCCTCCGGGACTAGCGGGAGTGCCTACAATGAGCAGTTCTTC. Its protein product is CASSPSGTSGSAYNEQFF.